This TCR beta chain emerged from a study of blood T cell repertoires in COVID-19. Per the study methods: Estimated nucleated cell counts came from reference gene primer amplification. Repertoires were generated with immunoSEQ multiplex PCR, while TCRdb's copy carries only in-frame clones and drops some. V and J calls and clone size follow that table, whereas D and trimming were derived from the DNA. The repertoire holds around 250,000 clones, with approximately 86% as singletons. Cohorts were determined from participant-reported clinical history. All recovered Cohort 3 donors got two negative PCRs, got clearance, or saw symptom resolution. This receptor was identified in a woman in her fifties or sixties who had recovered from COVID-19. Specimen: PBMCs or T cells enriched from blood (not recorded which).

The CDR3 bases are TGTGCCAGTAGAACCCGGGACATGAACACCGGGGAGCTGTTTTTT. It encodes CASRTRDMNTGELFF. This chain uses TRBV19 with TRBJ2-2; D is perhaps TRBD1 (6 bases). The length of the CDR3 is 15 residues. Germline V lookup: CDR1 LNHDA, CDR2 SQIVND (reference sequence). Trimming shortened V by 6 bases and J by 1 base, and 12 bases separated the two germline ends.